The TCR beta chain under discussion was sequenced for a study of blood T cell repertoires in COVID-19. The CDR3 totals 18 residues. V was cut by 4 bases and J by 1 base, with 18 bases left in between. Germline V gene lookup returns CDR1 SGHTS and CDR2 YDEGEE. Assay used: immunoSEQ multiplex PCR; TCRdb lists only in-frame clones, some missing. The sample includes under 450,000 clones, over 65% seen only once; the top ten take more than 1%. What was sequenced was peripheral blood. The TCR originated in a human donor with acute or convalescent COVID-19. The donor label of this sample is uncertain. The chain recombines TRBV5-8 with TRBJ2-6, with D perhaps TRBD2 (6 bases). The CDR3 region has the DNA TGTGCCAGCAGCCCCCCCCACGGGAGTGGGTCTGGGGCCAACGTCCTGACTTTC. It yields the protein CASSPPHGSGSGANVLTF.